The 20 T cell receptor beta chains in this list originate from one sample, sequenced in a study of blood T cell repertoires in COVID-19. The method was immunoSEQ multiplex PCR; TCRdb's version includes in-frame clones alone and lacks a portion of them. The sample lists more than 200,000 clones, approximately 80% occurring once. The sample comprised peripheral blood. The receptors were sampled from a woman in her 40s who had recovered from COVID-19.

The chain couples TRBV7-9 to TRBJ2-1; D is perhaps TRBD1 (6 bases). The CDR3 sequence is 12 residues long. Germline lookup yields CDR1 SEHNR and CDR2 FQNEAQ (reference sequence). Between the trimmed V and J ends, which lost 5 bases and 10 bases, there was a span of 12 bases. The CDR3 loop is CASSHTGTEQFF. CDR3 DNA sequence: TGTGCCAGCAGCCATACAGGGACCGAGCAGTTCTTC.

This chain links TRBV3-1 (or the pseudogene TRBV3-2) with TRBJ2-2; D unclear. This CDR3 contains 16 residues. CDR1 is LGHDT and CDR2 is YNNKEL in the germline V gene (reference sequence). V lost 0 bases and J 1 base, leaving 9 bases between the germline ends. DNA of the CDR3: TGTGCCAGCAGCCAAGATGCACTAATGAACACCGGGGAGCTGTTTTTT. Translation: CASSQDALMNTGELFF.

This clone has a single count. The CDR3 region is CASSPGLATYNEQFF. The DNA for the CDR3 is TGTGCCAGCAGTCCGGGACTAGCCACCTACAATGAGCAGTTCTTC. The chain is built from TRBV2 and TRBJ2-1, with TRBD2 identical over 9 bases. The J segment lost 2 bases and the V segment lost 5 bases, leaving 4 bases of the junction unmatched. CDR1 and CDR2 from the germline V gene are SNHLY and FYNNEI. This CDR3 comprises 15 residues.

The CDR3 is CASSPGQDYGYTF. The CDR3 bases are TGCGCCAGCAGCCCGGGACAAGACTATGGCTACACCTTC. This sequence joins TRBV4-3 and TRBJ1-2, with a weak D call TRBD1 (6 bases). Trimming removed 4 bases at V and 3 bases at J, with 9 bases between. Germline V CDR1 and CDR2: LGHNA, YSLEER. The length of the CDR3 is 13 residues.

The chain combines TRBV28 with TRBJ2-7, with 9 nucleotides matching TRBD1. CDR1 is MDHEN and CDR2 is SYDVKM in the germline V gene. Trimming removed 5 bases from V and 9 bases from J; junction bases left unmatched: 11. The CDR3 length is 14 residues. The DNA for the CDR3 is TGTGCCAGCAGTCGACAGGGGGGCTACGCCGGGCAGTACTTC. This sequence encodes CASSRQGGYAGQYF.

This clone occurred once. The chain carries TRBV6-6 and TRBJ1-2, with a weak D call TRBD1 (6 bases). Between the trimmed V and J ends, which lost 6 bases and 0 bases, there was a span of 14 bases. The CDR3 consists of 15 residues. CDR1 MNHNY and CDR2 SVGAGI come from the germline V gene (reference sequence). CDR3 amino acids: CASRRTANPNYGYTF. The CDR3 bases are TGTGCCAGCAGAAGGACAGCCAATCCTAACTATGGCTACACCTTC.

The V gene is TRBV19, the J gene TRBJ1-1; a possible D gene is TRBD1 (5 bases). Trimming took off 6 bases at V and 4 bases at J, with 18 bases between the two ends. This CDR3 contains 15 residues. The germline CDR1 and CDR2 sequences are LNHDA and SQIVND (reference sequence). CDR3 residues: CASRDGRGWPTEAFF. The CDR3 DNA sequence: TGTGCCAGTAGGGACGGTAGGGGTTGGCCCACTGAAGCTTTCTTT.

This clone was seen once. This chain connects TRBV3-1 (or the pseudogene TRBV3-2) to TRBJ2-3; TRBD2 aligns across 7 bases. This CDR3 spans 14 amino acids. J lost 2 bases, V lost 10 bases, and 9 bases had no gene match. Per germline, CDR1 LGHDT and CDR2 YNNKEL (reference sequence). CDR3 sequence reads: CATEASGFTDTQYF. The CDR3 coding sequence is TGTGCCACCGAGGCTAGCGGATTCACAGATACGCAGTATTTT.

The chain combines TRBV5-1 with TRBJ2-2; 11 bases are shared with TRBD1. The length of the CDR3 is 14 residues. V dropped 3 bases and J dropped 6; count of bases not matched to a gene: 1. Germline V gene lookup returns CDR1 SGHRS and CDR2 YFSETQ. The CDR3 spells CASSWGQGAGELFF. As DNA, the CDR3 is TGCGCCAGCAGCTGGGGACAGGGGGCCGGGGAGCTGTTTTTT.

This chain links TRBV30 with TRBJ1-5; 9 bases are a match to TRBD1. V shed 2 bases and J 0 bases; nucleotides not matched to a gene: 5. This CDR3 region has 16 residues. Looked up from germline, CDR1 is GTSNPN and CDR2 is SVGIG (reference sequence). CDR3 coding DNA: TGTGCCTGGAGTTCGGGACAGGGTATTAGCAATCAGCCCCAGCATTTT. Translation gives CAWSSGQGISNQPQHF.

This sequence joins TRBV2 and TRBJ2-7; the match to TRBD1 covers 9 bases. This CDR3 is 13 amino acids long. Germline CDR1 is SNHLY and CDR2 is FYNNEI. The ends lost 6 bases at V and 7 bases at J; junction bases unmatched: 7. This chain's CDR3 is CASSLDRGREQYF. For the CDR3, the DNA is TGTGCCAGCAGCCTTGACAGGGGGAGGGAGCAGTACTTC.

The chain links TRBV6-5 to TRBJ1-4, with D uncertain. The germline CDR1 and CDR2 sequences are MNHEY and SVGAGI. The CDR3 contains 16 residues. V lost 2 bases and J 7 bases, leaving 17 bases between the germline ends. The CDR3 DNA sequence: TGTGCCAGCAGTTACGACACCGACGAGGGAAGTGAAAAACTGTTTTTT. This sequence encodes CASSYDTDEGSEKLFF.

The V call is TRBV6-1, the J call TRBJ1-4; the D gene is possibly TRBD1 (5 bases). The CDR3 loop spans 14 amino acids. V was shortened by 3 bases and J by 6 bases, with 11 bases between the two germline ends. Germline V gene lookup returns CDR1 MNHNS and CDR2 SASEGT. This CDR3 is CASSDGRGYEKLFF. The CDR3 DNA sequence: TGTGCCAGCAGTGACGGTCGGGGGTATGAAAAACTGTTTTTT.

V gene TRBV29-1 combines with J gene TRBJ2-7; the match to TRBD1 covers 8 bases. The V segment lost 4 bases and the J segment 5 bases; nucleotides outside the gene matches: 7. The germline V gene encodes CDR1 SQVTM and CDR2 ANQGSEA. The CDR3 length is 13 residues. As DNA, the CDR3 is TGCAGCGTTGCAGGGGGCGTTGACGACGAGCAGTACTTC. It yields the protein CSVAGGVDDEQYF.

V is TRBV11-1 and J is TRBJ2-3; 11 nucleotides align to TRBD1. This CDR3 spans 16 amino acids. CDR1 is SGHAT and CDR2 is FQDESV in the germline V gene (reference sequence). V gave up 5 bases and J gave up 2 bases; unmatched junction bases: 6. The CDR3 region has the DNA TGTGCCAGCAGCAAGAGGACAGGGGGCCACACAGATACGCAGTATTTT. Protein: CASSKRTGGHTDTQYF.

V gene TRBV11-2 combines with J gene TRBJ1-1; D remains ambiguous. Trimming pared 5 bases from V and 1 base from J, leaving 14 bases between. Per the germline V gene, CDR1 is SGHAT and CDR2 is FQNNGV. CDR3 length: 15 residues. The CDR3 here is CASSTRPGENTEAFF. CDR3 DNA: TGTGCCAGCAGCACCAGACCGGGTGAGAACACTGAAGCTTTCTTT.

The chain recombines TRBV5-6 with TRBJ2-3, with a tentative D call TRBD2 (6 bases). Germline values: CDR1 SGHDT, CDR2 YYEEEE. The CDR3 consists of 14 residues. Between the trimmed V and J ends, which lost 4 bases and 0 bases, there was a span of 9 bases. The CDR3 spells CASSGGISTDTQYF. The CDR3, as DNA: TGTGCCAGCAGCGGAGGGATTAGCACAGATACGCAGTATTTT.

The chain has TRBV7-8 and TRBJ1-2; 9 bases are a match to TRBD1. Germline-derived CDR1 and CDR2 are SGHVS and FQNEAQ. CDR3 size: 12 residues. Trimming cost V 5 bases and J 8 bases; bases outside gene matches: 3. In DNA, the CDR3 is TGTGCCAGCAGCGAAACAGGGGGCGGCTACACCTTC. This translates into CASSETGGGYTF.

The V call is TRBV9, the J call TRBJ2-7, with D maybe TRBD2 (7 bases). V lost 3 bases and J 4 bases, leaving 14 bases between the germline ends. The CDR3 runs to 14 residues. CDR1 and CDR2 from the germline V gene are SGDLS and YYNGEE. The CDR3 DNA reads as TGTGCCAGCAGCGGGGGAGGGGGGGCGTACGAGCAGTACTTC. Translated, it gives CASSGGGGAYEQYF.

The chain combines TRBV3-1 (or the pseudogene TRBV3-2) with TRBJ1-6; TRBD1 matches 7 bases. The CDR3 consists of 13 residues. V lost 7 bases and J lost 4; bases outside the gene matches: 1. Looked up from germline, CDR1 is LGHDT and CDR2 is YNNKEL (reference sequence). The CDR3 DNA sequence: TGTGCCAGCACGGGACAGTATAATTCACCCCTCCACTTT. This encodes CASTGQYNSPLHF.